Presented here are 16 T cell receptor beta chains from one specimen sequenced in a study of molecular identifiers for immune sequencing clone quantification. TCRdb re-called the PCR reads with MiXCR, one entry per CDR3 protein. Here the sample spans about 640,000 distinct CDR3 sequences, less than 20% being singletons. Specimen: naive CD8+ T cells from blood, with Jurkat cell RNA spiked in. As to subset: FACS-sorted CD8+CD4-CCR7+CD45RA+ naive T cells. These receptor sequences come from a human donor in good health. Some libraries in this study had Jurkat cell RNA spiked in.

On this clonotype: A much larger clone differs by one base, so this may be a read error. The J gene is TRBJ1-6, the V gene TRBV18; D unclear. The CDR3 spans 15 residues. Germline V lookup: CDR1 KGHSH, CDR2 LQKENI. V lost 1 base, J lost 10 bases, and 14 bases lay in between. DNA of the CDR3: TGTGCCAGCTCACCACAGCCGACAAGGAGGTCACCCCTCCACTTT. This gives the protein CASSPQPTRRSPLHF.

In regard to this clonotype: A read error may be the cause here, since a much bigger clone is one base away. The V gene is TRBV25-1, the J gene TRBJ2-7, with D perhaps TRBD1 or TRBD2 (6 bases each). Germline CDR1 is MGHDK and CDR2 is SYGVNS. The CDR3 covers 15 residues. The CDR3 DNA reads TGTGCCAGCAGTGAAGGGGGGCTTGGCTCCTACGAGCAGCACTTC. Its protein product is CASSEGGLGSYEQHF.

This clonotype came up a few times. This rearrangement joins TRBV6-6 to TRBJ2-2; TRBD2 might be the D (5 bases). Between the trimmed V and J ends, which lost 3 bases and 8 bases, there was a span of 19 bases. Germline-derived CDR1 and CDR2 are MNHNY and SVGAGI (reference sequence). The CDR3 is made up of 16 amino acids. The DNA for the CDR3 is TGTGCCAGCAGTTATTACGAAAACCTGCGGAGGGGGGAGCTGTTTTTT. This codes for CASSYYENLRRGELFF.

This clonotype came up many times. The chain is built from TRBV4-3 and TRBJ2-4; a possible D gene is TRBD1 (5 bases). Trimming took 4 bases from V and 8 from J, leaving 21 bases between them. This CDR3 comprises 16 residues. Germline CDR1 reads LGHNA; CDR2 reads YSLEER. The CDR3 nucleotides are TGCGCCAGCAGCCTTCGACAGTACAGCTTAAAGGACATTCAGTACTTC. Translating it yields CASSLRQYSLKDIQYF.

At least ten counts were recorded for this clonotype. The gene calls are TRBV20-1 and TRBJ2-3; the match to TRBD2 covers 14 bases. There are 16 residues in the CDR3. From germline, CDR1 is DFQATT and CDR2 SNEGSKA (reference sequence). The V gene end was trimmed by 0 bases and the J gene end by 6 bases; junction bases not matched to a gene: 5. The CDR3: CSARDRLAGGPDTQYF. The CDR3 DNA reads as TGCAGTGCTAGAGATCGACTAGCGGGGGGGCCGGATACGCAGTATTTT.

This clonotype has at least ten counts. The gene calls are TRBV12-3 or TRBV12-4 and TRBJ1-5; a possible D gene is TRBD1 (6 bases). With 3 bases removed from V and 5 bases from J, the gap between germline ends came to 11 bases. This CDR3 has 14 residues. CDR3 DNA: TGTGCCAGCAGTTTTTCCGGGGGGCATCAGCCCCAGCATTTT. Protein: CASSFSGGHQPQHF.

The V gene is TRBV27, the J gene TRBJ2-7, with a tentative D call TRBD1 (5 bases). Per germline, CDR1 MNHEY and CDR2 SMNVEV (reference sequence). Trimming removed 0 bases at V and 3 bases at J, with 9 bases between. CDR3 length: 14 residues. The CDR3 DNA reads TGTGCCAGCAGTTTATCCACAGGCTTCTACGAGCAGTACTTC. Its translation is CASSLSTGFYEQYF.

Regarding this clonotype: A read error may be the cause here, since a much bigger clone is one base away. The V and J genes are TRBV4-3 and TRBJ2-3, with 9 bases fitting TRBD1. Germline V gives CDR1 LGHNA, CDR2 YSLEER. The CDR3 spans 17 residues. CDR3 nucleotide sequence: TGCGCCAGCAGCCAAGCCGGGACAGGGTCCATCCCAGATATGCAGTATTTT. Residues: CASSQAGTGSIPDMQYF.

For this clonotype: This could be a read error, since a much larger clone is one nucleotide away. This rearrangement joins TRBV25-1 to TRBJ2-1; D perhaps matches TRBD2 (6 bases). This CDR3 is 14 amino acids long. Germline CDR1 is MGHDK and CDR2 is SYGVNS. CDR3 amino acids: CVSSHREFVDEQFF. The CDR3 DNA is TGTGTCAGCAGCCACCGGGAGTTCGTCGATGAGCAGTTCTTC.

This clonotype was seen ten or more times. The chain is built from TRBV25-1 and TRBJ2-7; D not certain. V was clipped by 4 bases and J by 6 bases, with 10 bases between them. Looked up from germline, CDR1 is MGHDK and CDR2 is SYGVNS. The CDR3 sequence is 12 residues long. The CDR3 nucleotides are TGTGCCAGCAGTGGGACCCAGCGCGAGCAGTACTTC. Translation gives CASSGTQREQYF.

This clonotype was observed at least ten times. CDR3: CSASGTVRLEQYF. In DNA form, the CDR3 reads TGCAGTGCCTCCGGGACAGTCCGTCTCGAGCAGTACTTC. The V call is TRBV20-1, the J call TRBJ2-7, with 7 bases lining up with TRBD1. CDR1 DFQATT and CDR2 SNEGSKA come from the germline V gene (reference sequence). Trimming cost V 6 bases and J 6 bases; bases outside gene matches: 11. This CDR3 has 13 amino acids.

The chain links TRBV12-3 or TRBV12-4 to TRBJ2-7; D gene unclear. V was shortened by 2 bases and J by 5 bases, with 4 bases between the two germline ends. The CDR3 covers 11 residues. Here the CDR3 DNA reads TGTGCCAGCAGTTTAATCGACGAGCAGTACTTC. Translated: CASSLIDEQYF.

This chain uses TRBV6-2 or TRBV6-3 with TRBJ2-3; TRBD2 aligns across 7 bases. CDR3 length equals 17 residues. Germline V CDR1 and CDR2: MNHEY, SVGEGT. After removal of 6 bases from V and 0 bases from J, the junction contained 12 bases not matched to a gene. This CDR3 reads CASSPGRSSGSTDTQYF. The CDR3 region has the DNA TGTGCCAGCAGCCCCGGGAGGTCCAGCGGGAGCACAGATACGCAGTATTTT.

This clonotype showed up just a few times. This chain uses TRBV28 with TRBJ1-1; D is unclear. CDR1 and CDR2 (germline): MDHEN, SYDVKM. V lost 5 bases to trimming and J lost 2 bases, with 12 bases between them. The CDR3 has 14 residues. The CDR3, as DNA: TGTGCCAGCAGTGCCCGAGGGATTAACACTGAAGCTTTCTTT. It is translated as CASSARGINTEAFF. The variable domain in full, with the rest retrieved from reference TRBV28 and TRBJ1-1, is DVKVTQSSRYLVKRTGEKVFLECVQDMDHENMFWYRQDPGLGLRLIYFSYDVKMKEKGDIPEGYSVSREKKERFSLILESASTNQTSMYLCASSARGINTEAFFGQGTRLTVV.

The chain joins TRBV7-9 to TRBJ2-2; TRBD2 matches 12 bases. V lost 5 bases and J lost 7; bases outside the gene matches: 8. There are 16 residues in the CDR3. Germline loops: CDR1 SEHNR, CDR2 FQNEAQ (reference sequence). CDR3 sequence (DNA): TGTGCCAGCAGCACTTGGACTAGCGGGATAGTCGGGGAGCTGTTTTTT. Its protein product is CASSTWTSGIVGELFF.

This clonotype appeared many times. The V gene is TRBV27, the J gene TRBJ1-1, with 9 bases lining up with TRBD1. CDR3 length: 13 residues. The trim removed 6 bases at V and 7 bases at J, leaving 6 bases unmatched. Germline CDR1 and CDR2: MNHEY and SMNVEV (reference sequence). Here the CDR3 DNA reads TGTGCCAGCAGGCTGGGACAGGGCGGTGAAGCTTTCTTT. This gives the protein CASRLGQGGEAFF.